This entry concerns a single T cell receptor (beta chain). This clonotype was detected many times. The antigen it binds to is not known. Per-nucleotide qualities are absent, and no much larger clonotype sits a single base away. The data were obtained in a study of neurological immune-mediated disorders (dated by TCRdb to about 2019). In the study overall: Using UMI-based sequencing, the study compared peripheral blood TCR-beta repertoires from patients with HTLV-I-associated myelopathy (HAM/TSP), patients with multiple sclerosis, and healthy controls. Longitudinal samples, technical triplicates and paired sorted CD4+ and CD8+ T-cell subsets, alongside PBMC samples, were included among the roughly 98 TCR-beta libraries. Technical triplicate libraries were sequenced to precisely calculate the variability in frequency of each individual clone. The cohort included 60 to 75 subjects: 14 with HAM/TSP, around 34 with multiple sclerosis, and some 20 healthy controls.

Beyond this particular receptor, the publication reports: Expanded clones from different subjects shared no identical CDR3 amino acid sequences, which suggests that TCR-beta repertoires were private in all groups. TCR clonal expansion was highest in HAM/TSP patients and lowest in MS patients, with MS patients falling below even healthy controls.

CDR1 and CDR2, per the germline V gene (reference sequence), are DFQATT and SNEGSKA. The CDR3 measures 17 amino acids from cysteine to phenylalanine. Just the 51-base CDR3 DNA is kept, in frame starting at base 1. The junction shows trimming of 3 bases on V and 1 base on J, plus 21 bases between the germline ends. To synthesize cDNA, template-switch 5'RACE was performed with a primer carrying a 10-nucleotide random unique molecular identifier so that each TCR transcript was tagged. Over 200 million TCR-beta sequences, covering 15-18 subjects, were produced in each sequencing run. The RNeasy kit was used for extraction of total RNA. The KAPA Real-time Library Amplification kit was used to amplify TCR-beta VDJ regions with primers for the TCR constant region and the 5'RACE anchor. A first PCR added sample indexes and Illumina adaptors, after which a second PCR increased the library yield. After Ampure bead purification, the roughly 650 bp TCR product was size-selected on a 2% E-gel SizeSelection system. Before pooling, libraries had their quality checked on a Bioanalyzer, their concentration measured with Qubit, and their quantity determined with the Kapa Library Quantification kit. An Illumina HiSeq 2500 sequenced the libraries paired-end 2 x 150 bp. To increase sequence diversity, about 23-32% phiX was spiked into each library pool. As for the authors' bioinformatics: The quality-filtered reads were processed with the UMI-based MiGEC pipeline, whose error correction step removed more than 80% of the raw TCR sequences. VDJ genes were aligned to IMGT germline references, and clonotypes were defined by unique CDR3 amino acid sequence plus V-J genes. Clonal expansion, Shannon diversity, and CDR3 relatedness (CalcPairwiseDistances, ClusterSamples) were evaluated with VDJtools, and phylogenetic trees were built with CLCbio workbench. A clone was classed as expanded if it had 8 or more unique UMIs, a cutoff based on coefficient-of-variation modelling across technical triplicates. TCRdb's own reprocessing of the public reads used fastp at Q25 and MiXCR and kept productive beta chains. Each entry is one CDR3 protein sequence, shown with its most common DNA and genes. TCRdb, rather than the study authors, made the V and J calls. In this sample the table shows 25,000 or so distinct CDR3 sequences, around 13% of which occur a single time. Jointly, the top ten make up approximately 5.5% of the sample.

According to the study, the label for this sample's time point signals: technical triplicate 1. TCR libraries for sorted subsets were made from under 1.1 million sorted CD4+ or CD8+ T cells. PBMCs were separated from peripheral blood using Ficoll-Hypaque density gradient centrifugation and then cryopreserved in liquid nitrogen. The study also sequenced paired sorted CD4+ and CD8+ subsets from healthy controls, HAM/TSP patients and MS patients. The clonotype comes from a female donor with HTLV-1-associated myelopathy (HAM/TSP). The sample taken for sequencing was CD4+ T cells from blood. The rearrangement joined TRBV20-1 to TRBJ2-5, with a weak D call of TRBD2 (7 bases match). The CDR3 region reads CSARRGREVFGQETQYF. The DNA sequence is given as TGCAGTGCTAGGAGGGGGAGGGAGGTTTTCGGCCAAGAGACCCAGTACTTC.